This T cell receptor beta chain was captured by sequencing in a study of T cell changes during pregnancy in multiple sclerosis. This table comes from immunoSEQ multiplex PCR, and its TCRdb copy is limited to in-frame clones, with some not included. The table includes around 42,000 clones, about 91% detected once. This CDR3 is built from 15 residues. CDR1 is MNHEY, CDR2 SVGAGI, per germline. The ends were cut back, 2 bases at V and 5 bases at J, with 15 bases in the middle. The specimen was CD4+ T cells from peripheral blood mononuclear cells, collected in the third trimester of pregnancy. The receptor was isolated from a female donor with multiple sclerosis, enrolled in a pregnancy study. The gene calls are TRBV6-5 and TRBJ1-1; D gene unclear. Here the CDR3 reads CASSYTGTGETEAFF. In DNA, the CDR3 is TGTGCCAGCAGTTACACGGGAACGGGTGAAACTGAAGCTTTCTTT.